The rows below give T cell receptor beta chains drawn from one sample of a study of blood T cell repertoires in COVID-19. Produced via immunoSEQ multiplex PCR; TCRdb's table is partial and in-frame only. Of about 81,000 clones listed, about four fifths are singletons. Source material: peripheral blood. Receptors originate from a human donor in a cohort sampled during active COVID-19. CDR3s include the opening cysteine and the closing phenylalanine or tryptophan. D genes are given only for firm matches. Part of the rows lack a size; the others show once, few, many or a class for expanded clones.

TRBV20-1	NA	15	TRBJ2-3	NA	TGCAGTGCTAGTGGGTCGGGGGGCGGCACAGATACGCAGTATTTT	CSASGSGGGTDTQYF
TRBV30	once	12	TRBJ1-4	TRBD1	TGTGCCTGGAACAGGGGCGATGAAAAACTGTTTTTT	CAWNRGDEKLFF
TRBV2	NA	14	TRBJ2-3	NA	TGTGCCAGCAGCCAAGACCCAGGTGGGGATACGCAGTATTTT	CASSQDPGGDTQYF
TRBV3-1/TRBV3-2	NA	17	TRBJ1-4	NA	TGTGCCAGCAGCCGGCTTGAAGTCCCCGCAACTAATGAAAAACTGTTTTTT	CASSRLEVPATNEKLFF
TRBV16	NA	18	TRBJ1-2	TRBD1	TGTGCCAGCAGCCAATTTCTGGGACAGGGGTCCTCTAACTATGGCTACACCTTC	CASSQFLGQGSSNYGYTF
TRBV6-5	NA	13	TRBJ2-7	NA	TGTGCTTCGACTTCGGACAACTCCTACGAGCAGTACTTC	CASTSDNSYEQYF
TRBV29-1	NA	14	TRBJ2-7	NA	TGCAGCGTTGAAGGGGGCCCGACGGGCTACGAGCAGTACTTC	CSVEGGPTGYEQYF
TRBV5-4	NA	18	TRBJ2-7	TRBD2	TGTGCCAGCAGCCAGACTAGCGGGGGGGCCCTGGGGTTGGGCGAGCAGTACTTC	CASSQTSGGALGLGEQYF
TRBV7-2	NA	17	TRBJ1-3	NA	TGTGCCAGCAGCTTCCTGCGGTCCGGGGGACGGGAAAACACCATATATTTT	CASSFLRSGGRENTIYF
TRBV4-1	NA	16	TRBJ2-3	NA	TGCGCCAGCAGCAAAACCCCGGGGGGCCCCACAGATACGCAGTATTTT	CASSKTPGGPTDTQYF
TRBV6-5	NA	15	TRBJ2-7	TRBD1	TGTGCCAGCAGTAACAGGGGGCAGTCATTCTACGAGCAGTACTTC	CASSNRGQSFYEQYF
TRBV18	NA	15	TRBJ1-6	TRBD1	TGTGCCAGCTCACCGGCGGGACAGGGCATTTCACCCCTCCACTTT	CASSPAGQGISPLHF
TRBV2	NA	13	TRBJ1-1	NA	TGTGCCAGCAGCCCAGGGTCGAACACTGAAGCTTTCTTT	CASSPGSNTEAFF
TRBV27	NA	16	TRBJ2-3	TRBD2	TGTGCCAGCAGTTTCCAGCTAGCGGGGGGGCCGGATACGCAGTATTTT	CASSFQLAGGPDTQYF
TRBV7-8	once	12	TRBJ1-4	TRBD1	TGTGCCAGCAGCGTGACAGGGTTAGGACTGTTTTTT	CASSVTGLGLFF
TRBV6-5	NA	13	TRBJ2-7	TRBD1	TGTGCCAGCACTGGGACAGGGCTACACGAGCAGTACTTC	CASTGTGLHEQYF
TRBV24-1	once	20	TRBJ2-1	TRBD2	TGTGCCACCAGTGATCGGCCGGGACAGGGGGGGACTAGCGGGGTAAATGAGCAGTTCTTC	CATSDRPGQGGTSGVNEQFF
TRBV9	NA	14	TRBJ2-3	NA	TGTGCCAGCAGCGGCGGAGGGGGCGGAGATACGCAGTATTTT	CASSGGGGGDTQYF
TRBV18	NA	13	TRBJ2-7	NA	TGTGCCAGCTCACCACCCCCCGGGGACGAGCAGTACTTC	CASSPPPGDEQYF
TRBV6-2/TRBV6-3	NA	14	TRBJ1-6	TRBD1	TGTGCCAGCAGCGAAACAGGGGGTAATTCACCCCTCCACTTT	CASSETGGNSPLHF
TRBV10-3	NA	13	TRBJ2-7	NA	TGTGCCATCAGTGACAGGGGATCCTACGAGCAGTACTTC	CAISDRGSYEQYF
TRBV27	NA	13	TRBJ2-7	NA	TGTGCCAGCAGTTTAAGTGGAGCCTACGAGCAGTACTTC	CASSLSGAYEQYF
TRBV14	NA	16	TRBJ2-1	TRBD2	TGTGCCAGCAGCCAGTTGGACACCGGGGGGGACAATGAGCAGTTCTTC	CASSQLDTGGDNEQFF
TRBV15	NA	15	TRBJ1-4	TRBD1	TGTGCCACCAGCAGATACAGGGGGCCGAATGAAAAACTGTTTTTT	CATSRYRGPNEKLFF
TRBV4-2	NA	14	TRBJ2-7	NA	TGTGCCAGCAGCCAAGGTGCGCGGACCTACGAGCAGTACTTC	CASSQGARTYEQYF
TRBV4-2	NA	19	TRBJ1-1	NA	TGTGCCAGCAGCCAACGTAACAGGCTACATGCAACCATGAACACTGAAGCTTTCTTT	CASSQRNRLHATMNTEAFF
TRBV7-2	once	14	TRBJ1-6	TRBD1	TGTGCCAGCAGCCAGACCGCCACAGGGGGCACCCTCCACTTT	CASSQTATGGTLHF
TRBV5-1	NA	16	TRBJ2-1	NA	TGCGCCAGCAGCCAAACGGGGGCGGGGGAGCGCAATGAGCAGTTCTTC	CASSQTGAGERNEQFF
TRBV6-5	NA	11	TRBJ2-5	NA	TGTGCCAGCAGTCACGGTCAGACCCAGTACTTC	CASSHGQTQYF
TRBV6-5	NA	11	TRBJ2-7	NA	TGTGCCAGCACAGGGGACTACGAGCAGTACTTC	CASTGDYEQYF
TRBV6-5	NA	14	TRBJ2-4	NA	TGTGCCAGCACTGCAGGGCTAGCCAAAAACATTCAGTACTTC	CASTAGLAKNIQYF
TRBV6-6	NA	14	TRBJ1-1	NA	TGTGCCAGCAGTTCGTGGGGGGAGAACACTGAAGCTTTCTTT	CASSSWGENTEAFF
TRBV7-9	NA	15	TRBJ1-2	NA	TGTGCCAGCAGCTTAGCGTCCAGGGGTTACTATGGCTACACCTTC	CASSLASRGYYGYTF
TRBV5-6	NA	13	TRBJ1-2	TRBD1	TGTGCCAGCACAGACAGGGTTGACTATGGCTACACCTTC	CASTDRVDYGYTF
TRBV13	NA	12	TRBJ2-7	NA	TGTGCCAGCAGCTTAGGAGTCGGGGAGCAGTACTTC	CASSLGVGEQYF
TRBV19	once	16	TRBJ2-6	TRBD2	TGTGCCAGTAGAGACAGCGGGGATTCTGGGGCCAACGTCCTGACTTTC	CASRDSGDSGANVLTF
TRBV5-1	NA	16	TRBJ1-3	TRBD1	TGCGCCAGCAGCTCGACCGGGACAGGGGCTGGAAACACCATATATTTT	CASSSTGTGAGNTIYF
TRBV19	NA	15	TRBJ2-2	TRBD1	TGTGCCAGCAACAAGGGACAGGGAGGGACCGGGGAGCTGTTTTTT	CASNKGQGGTGELFF
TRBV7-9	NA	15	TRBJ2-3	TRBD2	TGTGCCAGCAGCTTGTCTAGCGGGGGCACAGATACGCAGTATTTT	CASSLSSGGTDTQYF
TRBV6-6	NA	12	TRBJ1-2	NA	TGTGGAACTCGTACAGAGCCCTATGGCTACACCTTC	CGTRTEPYGYTF
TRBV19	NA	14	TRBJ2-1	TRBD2	TGTGCCACGATGTCGGGGGGGCCCCACAATGAGCAGTTCTTC	CATMSGGPHNEQFF
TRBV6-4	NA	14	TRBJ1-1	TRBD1	TGTGCCAGAGGGACAGTCGAGGGAAGCACTGAAGCTTTCTTT	CARGTVEGSTEAFF
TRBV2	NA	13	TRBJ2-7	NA	TGTGCCAGCAGGTCGGAGGGGACCTACGAGCAGTACTTC	CASRSEGTYEQYF
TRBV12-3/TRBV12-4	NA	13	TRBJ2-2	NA	TGTGCCAGCAGCAGACTAGTAACCGGGGAGCTGTTTTTT	CASSRLVTGELFF
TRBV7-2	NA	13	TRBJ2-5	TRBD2	TGTGCCAGCAGCACTGGCGGGGGGGGAACCCAGTACTTC	CASSTGGGGTQYF
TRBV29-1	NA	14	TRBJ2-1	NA	TGCAGCGCGATCCGGGGCCTGGGGGCTAATGAGCAGTTCTTC	CSAIRGLGANEQFF
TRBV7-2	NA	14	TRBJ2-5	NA	TGTGCCAGCAGCCTGACAGTGAACCAAGAGACCCAGTACTTC	CASSLTVNQETQYF
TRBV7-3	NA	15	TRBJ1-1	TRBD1	TGTGCCAGCAGCCCGGGGGACAGCCGATACACTGAAGCTTTCTTT	CASSPGDSRYTEAFF
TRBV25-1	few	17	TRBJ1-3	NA	TGTGCCAGCAGTGCTTGGACACAACTGACCTCTGGAAACACCATATATTTT	CASSAWTQLTSGNTIYF
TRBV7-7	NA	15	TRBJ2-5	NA	TGTGCTAGCAGCCCCAGGGAAGGGGCAGGGGAGACCCAGTACTTC	CASSPREGAGETQYF
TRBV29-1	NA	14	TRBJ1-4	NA	TGCAGCGTTCGGGGGGCAGGGGATGGGGAAAAACTGTTTTTT	CSVRGAGDGEKLFF